Following are 24 T cell receptor beta chains from one sample sequenced in a study of blood T cell repertoires in COVID-19. Profiling relied on immunoSEQ multiplex PCR, and the TCRdb table lists in-frame clones only, not all of them. The sample includes 130,000 to 150,000 clones, about nine tenths seen only once; the top ten take about two fifths. Sequencing was done on a sample of peripheral blood. These receptors all come from a man aged 50-60 years who had recovered from COVID-19.

The CDR3 region has the DNA TGTGCCAGCAGTCGCATGGCGGGGGGAACCTACGAGCAGTACTTC. Its translation: CASSRMAGGTYEQYF. The chain has TRBV27 and TRBJ2-7; 8 bases are shared with TRBD2. The CDR3 is 15 amino acids. Germline CDR1 MNHEY, CDR2 SMNVEV (reference sequence). The trim removed 5 bases at V and 2 bases at J, leaving 8 bases unmatched.

The chain recombines TRBV6-6 with TRBJ1-1; the match to TRBD1 covers 7 bases. The germline V gene encodes CDR1 MNHNY and CDR2 SVGAGI (reference sequence). V shed 5 bases and J 1 base; nucleotides not matched to a gene: 7. The CDR3 is made up of 15 amino acids. The CDR3 sequence: CASSPATGRNTEAFF. The DNA of the CDR3 is TGTGCCAGCAGTCCAGCGACAGGGCGGAACACTGAAGCTTTCTTT.

This sequence joins TRBV19 and TRBJ2-2; 11 bases line up with TRBD2. The V gene end was trimmed by 10 bases and the J gene end by 4 bases; junction bases not matched to a gene: 14. The CDR3 is 17 residues long. Germline-derived CDR1 and CDR2 are LNHDA and SQIVND (reference sequence). CDR3 region: CATTRVAGGQGTGELFF. The CDR3 coding sequence is TGTGCCACCACCAGGGTAGCGGGGGGGCAAGGCACCGGGGAGCTGTTTTTT.

This clone was detected once. The V and J genes are TRBV6-1 and TRBJ2-7; D possibly corresponds to TRBD1 (5 bases). The CDR3 length is 14 residues. Germline CDR1 and CDR2: MNHNS and SASEGT. V lost 2 bases, J lost 2 bases, and 10 bases lay in between. The CDR3 spells CASSEFRVPYEQYF. CDR3 coding DNA: TGTGCCAGCAGTGAATTCAGGGTTCCCTACGAGCAGTACTTC.

This sequence joins TRBV5-4 and TRBJ2-5; TRBD1 matches 8 bases. This CDR3 spans 15 amino acids. Germline V CDR1 and CDR2: SGHNT, YYREEE (reference sequence). The trim removed 4 bases at V and 5 bases at J, leaving 10 bases unmatched. The CDR3, as DNA: TGTGCCAGCAGCCCGCGGACAGGGATTTTGGAGACCCAGTACTTC. Translated: CASSPRTGILETQYF. The full variable domain, rest sourced from reference TRBV5-4 and TRBJ2-5, is ETGVTQSPTHLIKTRGQQVTLRCSSQSGHNTVSWYQQALGQGPQFIFQYYREEENGRGNFPPRFSGLQFPNYSSELNVNALELDDSALYLCASSPRTGILETQYFGPGTRLLVL.

V and J are TRBV5-5 and TRBJ1-2; TRBD1 matches 10 bases. J lost 5 bases, V lost 4 bases, and 14 bases had no gene match. CDR3 length: 17 residues. CDR1 is SGHKS, CDR2 YYEKEE, per germline (reference sequence). The CDR3, as DNA: TGTGCCAGCAGCGAATGGGGACAGGGGAGAGGTTCATATGGCTACACCTTC. Its protein product is CASSEWGQGRGSYGYTF.

This chain connects TRBV4-1 to TRBJ1-3, with 8 bases matching TRBD1. Germline CDR1 reads MGHRA; CDR2 reads YSYEKL. This CDR3 region has 21 residues. The junction had 18 bases not matched to a gene; V was cut back by 2 bases and J by 0 bases. CDR3 bases: TGCGCCAGCAGCCAAACTTTCTTGCCGGGACAGGACGCTTTCTCTGGAAACACCATATATTTT. Encoded protein: CASSQTFLPGQDAFSGNTIYF.

The chain is built from TRBV14 and TRBJ2-5; TRBD2 agrees at 9 bases. J was trimmed by 0 bases and V by 3 bases; bases with no gene match: 14. The CDR3 totals 19 residues. Germline V gene lookup returns CDR1 SGHDN and CDR2 FVKESK. CDR3 coding DNA: TGTGCCAGCAGCCACCGCCCGGGAGCTAGCGGGACCTACCAAGAGACCCAGTACTTC. This codes for CASSHRPGASGTYQETQYF. Looking up the rest from reference TRBV14 and TRBJ2-5 gives the full variable domain: EAGVTQFPSHSVIEKGQTVTLRCDPISGHDNLYWYRRVMGKEIKFLLHFVKESKQDESGMPNNRFLAERTGGTYSTLKVQPAELEDSGVYFCASSHRPGASGTYQETQYFGPGTRLLVL.

This sequence joins TRBV7-2 and TRBJ1-1; D not certain. The V end was cut by 2 bases, the J end by 2 bases, with 12 bases between. This CDR3 comprises 15 residues. Germline V CDR1 and CDR2: SGHTA, FQGNSA. This CDR3 reads CASSLSPGLNTEAFF. The CDR3 DNA follows: TGTGCCAGCAGCTTATCCCCAGGCCTAAACACTGAAGCTTTCTTT.

The genes are TRBV5-8 and TRBJ2-2; unclear D gene. Germline values: CDR1 SGHTS, CDR2 YDEGEE. The V end was cut by 6 bases, the J end by 5 bases, with 17 bases between. The CDR3 loop spans 15 amino acids. Here the CDR3 DNA reads TGTGCCAGCATTCCGGGTCGGTGGCGGACCGGGGAGCTGTTTTTT. Its protein product is CASIPGRWRTGELFF.

This clone was seen just once. J is TRBJ1-2 and V is TRBV10-3; D possibly corresponds to TRBD1 (5 bases). CDR3 size: 14 residues. Trimming cost V 2 bases and J 3 bases, with 10 bases left between them. Germline lookup yields CDR1 ENHRY and CDR2 SYGVKD. This chain's CDR3 is CAISEVQEHYGYTF. In DNA, the CDR3 is TGTGCCATCAGTGAGGTACAGGAGCACTATGGCTACACCTTC.

With respect to this clone: Other DNA sequences in this sample translate to the same CDR3. CDR3 sequence: CSVGGNSLYEQYF. CDR3 DNA: TGCAGCGTTGGGGGCAATTCCCTCTACGAGCAGTACTTC. The chain combines TRBV29-1 with TRBJ2-7, with D maybe TRBD1 (5 bases). Trimming removed 4 bases at V and 3 bases at J, with 13 bases between. This CDR3 is built from 13 residues. CDR1 is SQVTM, CDR2 ANQGSEA, per germline.

The chain is built from TRBV5-4 and TRBJ1-2, with D possibly TRBD1 on 5 matching bases. Germline values: CDR1 SGHNT, CDR2 YYREEE (reference sequence). The ends were cut back, 4 bases at V and 2 bases at J, with 9 bases in the middle. This CDR3 region has 13 residues. CDR3 residues: CASSNTGNYGYTF. In DNA, the CDR3 is TGTGCCAGCAGCAACACAGGAAACTATGGCTACACCTTC.

The chain links TRBV27 to TRBJ1-5, with D perhaps matching TRBD1 (5 bases). The CDR3 runs to 14 residues. Looked up from germline, CDR1 is MNHEY and CDR2 is SMNVEV (reference sequence). V lost 5 bases to trimming and J lost 2 bases, with 10 bases between them. The CDR3 reads CASSPGMGNQPQHF. Here the CDR3 DNA reads TGTGCCAGCAGTCCAGGGATGGGCAATCAGCCCCAGCATTTT.

The chain employs TRBV6-2 or TRBV6-3 and TRBJ2-7; 13 bases fit TRBD2. The trim removed 6 bases at V and 5 bases at J, leaving 7 bases unmatched. Germline V gene lookup returns CDR1 MNHEY and CDR2 SVGEGT. The CDR3 runs 15 residues. CDR3 residues: CASSLLAGGLHEQYF. The CDR3, as DNA: TGTGCCAGCAGCCTACTAGCGGGGGGGCTCCACGAGCAGTACTTC.

This rearrangement joins TRBV18 to TRBJ2-5; tentative D call: TRBD1 (6 bases). V was trimmed by 1 base and J by 1 base, leaving 16 bases between them. The CDR3 extends over 17 amino acids. Per germline, CDR1 KGHSH and CDR2 LQKENI. CDR3 sequence: CASSPLEGRGGQETQYF. The CDR3 DNA follows: TGTGCCAGCTCACCACTTGAGGGCAGGGGCGGCCAAGAGACCCAGTACTTC.

The genes are TRBV7-6 and TRBJ2-1; 11 bases align to TRBD2. CDR3 length equals 16 residues. Germline V gene sequence: CDR1 SGHVS, CDR2 FNYEAQ. Germline trimming cut 5 bases from V and 7 bases from J; bases unmatched to any gene: 10. The CDR3 nucleotides read TGTGCCAGCAGCCCCCTTAGCGGGGGGGTAGTTAATGAGCAGTTCTTC. It encodes CASSPLSGGVVNEQFF.

In its sample, this clone was seen a few times. V and J are TRBV5-4 and TRBJ1-3; TRBD1 might be the D (5 bases). Germline CDR1 is SGHNT and CDR2 is YYREEE (reference sequence). The CDR3 consists of 15 residues. V lost 0 bases, J lost 3 bases, and 10 bases lay in between. The CDR3 DNA reads as TGTGCCAGCAGCTTGGCACAGGAGGGTGGAAACACCATATATTTT. Its translation: CASSLAQEGGNTIYF.

This clone was counted only a few times. The chain combines TRBV6-4 with TRBJ1-1; tentative D call: TRBD1 (5 bases). This CDR3 comprises 13 residues. V lost 4 bases and J 1 base, leaving 7 bases between the germline ends. Germline CDR1 reads MRHNA; CDR2 reads SNTAGT. CDR3 region: CASSVDRNTEAFF. The CDR3 nucleotides are TGTGCCAGCAGTGTCGACAGGAACACTGAAGCTTTCTTT.

The chain combines TRBV7-8 with TRBJ1-6; D gene ambiguous. Germline V lookup: CDR1 SGHVS, CDR2 FQNEAQ. Trimming shortened V by 0 bases and J by 14 bases, and 11 bases separated the two germline ends. The CDR3 consists of 13 residues. In DNA, the CDR3 is TGTGCCAGCAGCTTAGCTCCGAGTTCGACCCTCCACTTT. Amino acids: CASSLAPSSTLHF.

The chain links TRBV25-1 to TRBJ2-5; D is unclear. CDR3 length equals 14 residues. Germline V gene lookup returns CDR1 MGHDK and CDR2 SYGVNS. V lost 1 base to trimming and J lost 5 bases, with 11 bases between them. The CDR3 sequence is CASSEFDLSETQYF. CDR3 nucleotides: TGTGCCAGCAGTGAATTCGATCTATCGGAGACCCAGTACTTC.

The rearrangement links TRBV11-3 to TRBJ2-1; 10 nucleotides line up with TRBD1. Germline assignment: CDR1 SGHNT and CDR2 YENEEA. V lost 3 bases, J lost 8 bases, and 7 bases stayed unmatched. The CDR3 is 15 residues long. The CDR3 loop is CASSFGTGVWDEQFF. DNA of the CDR3: TGTGCCAGCAGCTTTGGGACAGGGGTCTGGGATGAGCAGTTCTTC. The variable domain in full, with the rest retrieved from reference TRBV11-3 and TRBJ2-1, is EAGVVQSPRYKIIEKKQPVAFWCNPISGHNTLYWYLQNLGQGPELLIRYENEEAVDDSQLPKDRFSAERLKGVDSTLKIQPAELGDSAVYLCASSFGTGVWDEQFFGPGTRLTVL.

The chain recombines TRBV25-1 with TRBJ2-5, with 7 bases identical to TRBD2. With V trimmed by 2 bases and J by 5 bases, 8 bases remained unmatched. The CDR3 is made up of 15 amino acids. Germline CDR1 and CDR2: MGHDK and SYGVNS. CDR3 sequence: CASSEGWGGSETQYF. DNA of the CDR3: TGTGCCAGCAGTGAAGGTTGGGGGGGGTCGGAGACCCAGTACTTC.

About this clone: The junction departs from germline at one end; a sequencing error may be responsible. The J gene is TRBJ1-6, the V gene TRBV6-5; tentatively, D is TRBD1 (6 bases). The CDR3 has 15 residues. Germline V CDR1 and CDR2: MNHEY, SVGAGI. The CDR3 region has the DNA TGTGCCAGCAGTGACTCACAGGGTGGAAATTCACCCCTCCACTTT. It codes for CASSDSQGGNSPLHF.